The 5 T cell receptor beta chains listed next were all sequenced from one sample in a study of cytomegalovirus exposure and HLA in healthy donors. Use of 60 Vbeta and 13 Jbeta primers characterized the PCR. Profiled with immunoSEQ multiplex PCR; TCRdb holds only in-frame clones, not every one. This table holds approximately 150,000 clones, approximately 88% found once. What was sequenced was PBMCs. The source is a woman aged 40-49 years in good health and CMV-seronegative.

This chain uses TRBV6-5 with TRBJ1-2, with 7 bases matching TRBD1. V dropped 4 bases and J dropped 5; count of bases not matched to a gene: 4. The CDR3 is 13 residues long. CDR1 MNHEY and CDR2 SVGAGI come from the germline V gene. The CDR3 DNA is TGTGCCAGCAGTTTTCAGGGGGTGTATGGCTACACCTTC. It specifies CASSFQGVYGYTF.

The CDR3 DNA reads as TGTGCCAGCAGTTTCGTCGGACAGGGGTACCAGCCCCAGCATTTT. It codes for CASSFVGQGYQPQHF. V usage is TRBV28 and J usage is TRBJ1-5; 9 bases map to TRBD1. V was clipped by 3 bases and J by 7 bases; unmatched bases: 7. Looked up from germline, CDR1 is MDHEN and CDR2 is SYDVKM. The CDR3 consists of 15 residues.

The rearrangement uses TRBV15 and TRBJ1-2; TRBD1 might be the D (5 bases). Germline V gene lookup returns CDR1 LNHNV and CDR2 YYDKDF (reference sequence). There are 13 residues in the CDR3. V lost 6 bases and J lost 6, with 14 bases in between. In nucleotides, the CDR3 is TGTGCCACCAGTTTAAGGGAAGGGGATGGCTACACCTTC. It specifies CATSLREGDGYTF.

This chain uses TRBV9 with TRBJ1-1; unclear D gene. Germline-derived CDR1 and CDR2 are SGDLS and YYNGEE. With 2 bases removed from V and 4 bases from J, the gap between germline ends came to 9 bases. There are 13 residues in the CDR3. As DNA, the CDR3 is TGTGCCAGCAGCGTCTCAGGTGGCACTGAAGCTTTCTTT. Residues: CASSVSGGTEAFF. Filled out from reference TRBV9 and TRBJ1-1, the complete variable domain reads DSGVTQTPKHLITATGQRVTLRCSPRSGDLSVYWYQQSLDQGLQFLIQYYNGEERAKGNILERFSAQQFPDLHSELNLSSLELGDSALYFCASSVSGGTEAFFGQGTRLTVV.

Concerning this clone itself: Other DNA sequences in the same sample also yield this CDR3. The CDR3 is CASSQDRDSLNTEAFF. The CDR3, as DNA: TGTGCCAGCAGCCAAGATCGCGACAGCTTGAACACTGAAGCTTTCTTT. The rearrangement links TRBV4-2 to TRBJ1-1; a weak D match, TRBD1 (5 bases). Trimming took 0 bases from V and 0 from J, leaving 11 bases between them. This CDR3 spans 16 amino acids. Germline CDR1 is LGHNA and CDR2 is YNFKEQ.